A selection of T cell receptor beta chains follows, all from one sample in a study of Ad26.COV2.S vaccination and SARS-CoV-2 variants. Method: immunoSEQ multiplex PCR; TCRdb's copy keeps in-frame clones and lacks some. The sample holds hundreds of thousands of clones, more than 80% seen once. The sample in question was peripheral blood, obtained in a trial of Ad26.COV2.S vaccine versus placebo. The receptors originated from a person between 18 and 60 years old who received the Ad26.COV2.S COVID-19 vaccine or a placebo. CDR3s include the opening cysteine and the closing phenylalanine or tryptophan. The order of the fields is J gene, CDR3 length, clone size, V gene, D gene, CDR3 protein, CDR3 DNA. D genes are given only for firm matches. For some rows the clone size is stated as once, few or many, or as a class when expanded; others skip it.

TRBJ2-1 19 once TRBV10-2 TRBD2 CASSELGGSVAGTYNEQFF TGCGCCAGCAGTGAGTTGGGCGGGAGCGTGGCCGGCACCTACAATGAGCAGTTCTTC
TRBJ1-1 13 - TRBV19 TRBD1 CASLTGGAGAAFF TGTGCCAGCTTAACAGGGGGCGCGGGAGCAGCTTTCTTT
TRBJ2-6 15 - TRBV11-3 - CASSAQGSGANVLTF TGTGCCAGCAGCGCCCAGGGTAGTGGGGCCAACGTCCTGACTTTC
TRBJ2-3 15 - TRBV6-2/TRBV6-3 - CASSPGAPSTDTQYF TGTGCCAGCAGTCCCGGAGCACCTAGCACAGATACGCAGTATTTT
TRBJ1-2 15 - TRBV15 - CATSKPGPRNYGYTF TGTGCCACCAGCAAACCGGGACCTCGGAACTATGGCTACACCTTC
TRBJ2-1 15 - TRBV27 TRBD2 CASRVWGAGFNEQFF TGTGCCAGCAGGGTATGGGGAGCGGGATTCAATGAGCAGTTCTTC
TRBJ2-5 13 - TRBV10-1 - CASSERPQETQYF TGCGCCAGCAGTGAAAGACCCCAAGAGACCCAGTACTTC
TRBJ2-7 17 - TRBV11-2 TRBD2 CASSLGVGEGNTYEQYF TGTGCCAGCAGCTTAGGTGTGGGGGAGGGAAATACCTACGAGCAGTACTTC
TRBJ2-7 16 - TRBV6-1 TRBD1 CASSEAPGTASYEQYF TGTGCCAGCAGTGAAGCCCCAGGGACAGCATCCTACGAGCAGTACTTC
TRBJ2-1 15 - TRBV4-3 TRBD2 CASSQDWTRDNEQFF TGCGCCAGCAGCCAAGATTGGACTAGAGACAATGAGCAGTTCTTC
TRBJ2-7 17 - TRBV10-3 TRBD1 CAISETVQGASSYEQYF TGTGCCATCAGTGAGACCGTACAGGGGGCTTCCTCCTACGAGCAGTACTTC
TRBJ1-2 14 once TRBV2 - CASSTRQRDYGYTF TGTGCCAGCAGTACTCGACAGCGAGATTATGGCTACACCTTC
TRBJ2-3 16 - TRBV5-1 TRBD2 CASSAFPSGGTDTQYF TGCGCCAGCAGCGCGTTCCCTAGCGGGGGCACAGATACGCAGTATTTT
TRBJ1-4 14 - TRBV6-6 - CASSFEADMGKLFF TGTGCCAGCAGTTTCGAAGCGGATATGGGAAAACTGTTTTTT
TRBJ2-3 15 - TRBV5-1 - CASSFTPLSSDTQYF TGCGCCAGCAGCTTCACGCCCTTAAGCTCAGATACGCAGTATTTT
TRBJ2-7 13 - TRBV29-1 - CSVETGGLYEQYF TGCAGCGTTGAAACCGGGGGGCTCTACGAGCAGTACTTC
TRBJ1-6 14 - TRBV19 - CASSSQGRDSPLHF TGTGCCAGTAGTTCCCAGGGGCGGGATTCACCCCTCCACTTT
TRBJ1-1 13 - TRBV29-1 TRBD1 CSVQGQENTEAFF TGCAGCGTCCAAGGACAGGAGAACACTGAAGCTTTCTTT
TRBJ1-1 13 few TRBV7-3 - CASSFRSYTEAFF TGTGCCAGCAGCTTCAGGAGCTACACTGAAGCTTTCTTT
TRBJ2-7 10 - TRBV3-1/TRBV3-2 - CASGSYEQYF TGTGCCAGCGGCTCCTACGAGCAGTACTTC
TRBJ2-4 16 - TRBV21-1 - CASRPEGSLRKNIQYF TGTGCCAGCAGACCTGAAGGCTCACTTCGCAAAAACATTCAGTACTTC
TRBJ2-7 15 - TRBV27 - CASSFLAQGVREQYF -
TRBJ1-4 11 - TRBV30 TRBD1 CAGRQGRELFF TGTGCCGGACGACAGGGGCGGGAACTGTTTTTT
TRBJ2-7 15 - TRBV7-8 TRBD1 CASSLAGYRGYEQYF TGTGCCAGCAGCTTAGCGGGGTACAGGGGCTACGAGCAGTACTTC
TRBJ2-7 13 - TRBV5-1 - CASSSTIVYEQYF TGCGCCAGCAGTTCCACAATCGTCTACGAGCAGTACTTC
TRBJ1-5 17 - TRBV5-5 TRBD1 CASSPGPAGGGQRPQHF TGTGCCAGCAGCCCGGGCCCGGCAGGGGGCGGGCAAAGGCCCCAGCATTTT
TRBJ1-2 13 - TRBV27 - CASRSAVDYGYTF TGTGCCTCAAGATCGGCAGTTGACTATGGCTACACCTTC
TRBJ2-1 17 few TRBV19 TRBD2 CASSIDSLAGGHREQFF TGTGCCAGTAGTATAGACAGCCTAGCGGGAGGGCATCGGGAGCAGTTCTTC
TRBJ2-5 13 - TRBV6-5 TRBD2 CASRKSGEETQYF TGTGCCAGCAGGAAAAGCGGGGAAGAGACCCAGTACTTC
TRBJ1-5 17 - TRBV21-1 - CASSKAAEGYSNQPQHF TGTGCCAGCAGCAAAGCCGCGGAGGGCTATAGCAATCAGCCCCAGCATTTT
TRBJ1-1 14 - TRBV7-2 - CASSFSGAYTEAFF TGTGCCAGCAGCTTTTCGGGGGCCTACACTGAAGCTTTCTTT
TRBJ2-3 16 - TRBV19 TRBD2 CASSSYPAGGTDTQYF TGTGCCAGTAGTTCCTACCCAGCGGGGGGCACAGATACGCAGTATTTT
TRBJ2-5 12 - TRBV10-3 - CATRDSQETQYF TGTGCCACGCGGGACAGCCAAGAGACCCAGTACTTC